Shown below are 2 T cell receptor beta chains from a single sample sequenced in a study of T cell responses to AZD1222 COVID-19 vaccine. Assay used: immunoSEQ multiplex PCR; TCRdb lists only in-frame clones, some missing. The table lists over 100,000 clones, roughly nine tenths of them singletons, with around 7% in the top ten. The specimen was peripheral blood, collected on day 0 of AZD1222 vaccination. Receptors originate from an adult in good health.

Comment on this clone: One end of the junction fails to match germline, which may point to a read error. The chain couples TRBV13 to TRBJ1-4; 10 bases are shared with TRBD1. This CDR3 spans 13 amino acids. Per germline, CDR1 PRHDT and CDR2 FYEKMQ (reference sequence). DNA of the CDR3: TGTACCAGCAGCTTGGGACAGGGGAGCCAACTGTTTTTT. It is translated as CTSSLGQGSQLFF.

The chain combines TRBV18 with TRBJ1-6, with 7 bases lining up with TRBD1. Trimming took 3 bases from V and 9 from J; bases not matched to a gene: 5. This CDR3 is built from 14 residues. The germline V gene encodes CDR1 KGHSH and CDR2 LQKENI. DNA of the CDR3: TGTGCCAGCTCACCGGGGACAGCGATTTCACCCCTCCACTTT. Protein product: CASSPGTAISPLHF.